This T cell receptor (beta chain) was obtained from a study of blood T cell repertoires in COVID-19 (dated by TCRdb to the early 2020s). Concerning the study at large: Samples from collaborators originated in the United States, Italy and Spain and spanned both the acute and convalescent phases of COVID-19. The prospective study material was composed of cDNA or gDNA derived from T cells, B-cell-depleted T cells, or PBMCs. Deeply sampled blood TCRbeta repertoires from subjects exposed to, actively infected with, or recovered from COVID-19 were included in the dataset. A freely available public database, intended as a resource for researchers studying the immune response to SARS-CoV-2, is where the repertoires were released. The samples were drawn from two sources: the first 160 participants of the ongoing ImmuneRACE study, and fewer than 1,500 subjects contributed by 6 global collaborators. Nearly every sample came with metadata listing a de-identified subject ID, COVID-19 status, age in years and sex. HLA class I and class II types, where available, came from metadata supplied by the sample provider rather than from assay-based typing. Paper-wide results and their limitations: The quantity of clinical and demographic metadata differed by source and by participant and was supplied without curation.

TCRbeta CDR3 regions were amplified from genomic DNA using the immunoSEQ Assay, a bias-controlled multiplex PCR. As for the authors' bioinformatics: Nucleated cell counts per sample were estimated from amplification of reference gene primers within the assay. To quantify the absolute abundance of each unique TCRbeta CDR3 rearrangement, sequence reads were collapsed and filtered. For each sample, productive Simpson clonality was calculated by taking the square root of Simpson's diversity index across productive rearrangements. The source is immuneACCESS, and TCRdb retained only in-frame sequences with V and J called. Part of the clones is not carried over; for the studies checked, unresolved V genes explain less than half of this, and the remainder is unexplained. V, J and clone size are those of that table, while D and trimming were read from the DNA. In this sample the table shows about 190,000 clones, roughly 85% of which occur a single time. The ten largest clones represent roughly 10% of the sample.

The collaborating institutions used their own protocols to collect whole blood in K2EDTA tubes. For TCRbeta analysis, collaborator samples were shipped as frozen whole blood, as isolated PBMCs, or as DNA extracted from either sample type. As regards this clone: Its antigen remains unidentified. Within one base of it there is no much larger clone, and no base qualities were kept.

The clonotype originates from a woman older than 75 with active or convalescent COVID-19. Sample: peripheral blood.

CDR3 reads: CASSKGRPYSGPYNEQFF. The sequence in DNA is TGTGCCAGCAGCAAAGGGAGGCCCTATAGCGGACCCTACAATGAGCAGTTCTTC. The chain employs TRBV21-1 and TRBJ2-1; the table's D call TRBD2 went unverified against the DNA. TRBV21-1 is annotated as a pseudogene. Inclusive of the bounding cysteine and phenylalanine, the CDR3 is 18 residues long. Only the CDR3 DNA stays, 54 bases, in frame from base 1.